The 31 T cell receptor beta chains below were found in one sample sequenced in a study of blood T cell repertoires in COVID-19. Data came from immunoSEQ multiplex PCR; TCRdb stores just in-frame clones and leaves some out. The sample holds about 150,000 clones; roughly 84% are singletons and the top ten take 2.2%. Sequenced: peripheral blood. The receptors were gathered from a man aged 70-80 years with acute or convalescent COVID-19.

The chain employs TRBV4-2 and TRBJ2-7; TRBD1 matches 7 bases. The CDR3 has 15 residues. Germline trimming cut 5 bases from V and 3 bases from J; bases unmatched to any gene: 10. The V gene's germline CDR1 is LGHNA and CDR2 YNFKEQ. The chain's CDR3 is CASSEAQGSDYEQYF. The CDR3 DNA follows: TGTGCCAGCAGCGAAGCACAGGGGTCGGACTACGAGCAGTACTTC.

The CDR3 DNA sequence: TGTGCCGTGCGGGGTCCTAGTGATAATTCACCCCTCCACTTT. This codes for CAVRGPSDNSPLHF. This sequence joins TRBV27 and TRBJ1-6, with D unclear. The germline CDR1 and CDR2 sequences are MNHEY and SMNVEV (reference sequence). The CDR3 sequence is 14 residues long. Trimming removed 11 bases at V and 5 bases at J, with 16 bases between.

V is TRBV10-2 and J is TRBJ1-6; TRBD1 matches 8 bases. The V gene's germline CDR1 is WSHSY and CDR2 SAAADI. This CDR3 region has 15 residues. Unmatched junction bases numbered 10, after V lost 6 bases and J lost 9 bases. The chain's CDR3 is CASREDTGGGSPLHF. The DNA of the CDR3 is TGCGCCAGCAGAGAAGATACAGGGGGAGGTTCACCCCTCCACTTT.

This chain uses TRBV6-5 with TRBJ2-7, with 11 nucleotides matching TRBD2. Germline CDR1 and CDR2: MNHEY and SVGAGI. Trimming cost V 5 bases and J 4 bases; bases outside gene matches: 7. This CDR3 has 15 residues. The CDR3 loop reads CASSHNSGRAYEQYF. The CDR3 DNA reads TGTGCCAGCAGTCATAATAGCGGGAGGGCGTACGAGCAGTACTTC.

The chain recombines TRBV5-4 with TRBJ2-1; TRBD2 matches at 9 bases. This CDR3 contains 16 residues. Germline CDR1 and CDR2: SGHNT and YYREEE (reference sequence). The ends lost 0 bases at V and 3 bases at J; junction bases unmatched: 4. CDR3 nucleotide sequence: TGTGCCAGCAGCTTGGCCGTTAGCGGGGGCTACAATGAGCAGTTCTTC. Translating it yields CASSLAVSGGYNEQFF.

The chain carries TRBV5-1 and TRBJ2-3; 11 positions match TRBD2. V lost 2 bases to trimming and J lost 1 base; unmatched junction nucleotides: 9. The CDR3 loop spans 18 amino acids. From germline, CDR1 is SGHRS and CDR2 YFSETQ. For the CDR3, the DNA is TGCGCCAGCAGCTTCTTTAACCTAGCGGGGGGTGGCACAGATACGCAGTATTTT. Translated, it gives CASSFFNLAGGGTDTQYF. The whole variable domain, remainder taken from reference TRBV5-1 and TRBJ2-3, is KAGVTQTPRYLIKTRGQQVTLSCSPISGHRSVSWYQQTPGQGLQFLFEYFSETQRNKGNFPGRFSGRQFSNSRSEMNVSTLELGDSALYLCASSFFNLAGGGTDTQYFGPGTRLTVL.

The chain employs TRBV4-1 and TRBJ2-2; 7 nucleotides line up with TRBD1. This CDR3 is 16 amino acids long. The V gene's germline CDR1 is MGHRA and CDR2 YSYEKL. Unmatched junction bases numbered 9, after V lost 3 bases and J lost 5 bases. The CDR3 coding sequence is TGCGCCAGCAGCCATGGTAGACAGGGATGGACCGGGGAGCTGTTTTTT. Amino acids: CASSHGRQGWTGELFF.

The chain couples TRBV19 to TRBJ2-7; TRBD1 is a possible D gene (5 bases). V lost 5 bases, J lost 0 bases, and 26 bases lay in between. The CDR3 has 19 residues. Germline V lookup: CDR1 LNHDA, CDR2 SQIVND (reference sequence). DNA of the CDR3: TGTGCCAGTAGTCCCCGGTACACAGGTAACATTTGGGGCTCCTACGAGCAGTACTTC. Protein product: CASSPRYTGNIWGSYEQYF.

The rearrangement links TRBV4-1 to TRBJ2-5; D is ambiguous. Germline V gives CDR1 MGHRA, CDR2 YSYEKL. The CDR3 consists of 16 residues. Trimming removed 1 base at V and 4 bases at J, with 16 bases between. CDR3 protein: CASSQAAALGGETQYF. Written as DNA, the CDR3 is TGCGCCAGCAGCCAAGCCGCCGCGCTAGGTGGAGAGACCCAGTACTTC.

The chain uses TRBV19 and TRBJ1-5, with a tentative D call TRBD1 (6 bases). This CDR3 contains 16 residues. The V end was cut by 3 bases, the J end by 4 bases, with 16 bases between. Germline values: CDR1 LNHDA, CDR2 SQIVND (reference sequence). Written as DNA, the CDR3 is TGTGCCAGTAGTATGCAGGGGATGGGTGCAAATCAGCCCCAGCATTTT. Translating gives CASSMQGMGANQPQHF.

The chain carries TRBV5-1 and TRBJ2-2, with TRBD1 matching over 9 bases. The CDR3 sequence is 16 residues long. Germline V CDR1 and CDR2: SGHRS, YFSETQ. The J segment lost 6 bases and the V segment lost 2 bases, leaving 8 bases of the junction unmatched. The CDR3 protein is CASSFTGGFRAGELFF. CDR3 nucleotide sequence: TGCGCCAGCAGCTTTACAGGGGGCTTCAGGGCCGGGGAGCTGTTTTTT.

This sequence joins TRBV2 and TRBJ1-5; D possibly corresponds to TRBD1 (6 bases). This CDR3 has 13 amino acids. Germline CDR1 and CDR2: SNHLY and FYNNEI. With 7 bases removed from V and 5 bases from J, the gap between germline ends came to 12 bases. The CDR3 loop reads CASNVQGYQPQHF. CDR3 nucleotide sequence: TGTGCCAGCAATGTACAGGGCTATCAGCCCCAGCATTTT.

Worth noting for this clone: Other DNA sequences in this sample translate to the same CDR3. The rearrangement joins TRBV5-1 to TRBJ1-6; no clear D gene. This CDR3 is 16 amino acids long. Trimming pared 1 base from V and 0 bases from J, leaving 8 bases between. Germline values: CDR1 SGHRS, CDR2 YFSETQ. Written as DNA, the CDR3 is TGCGCCAGCAGCTTGCGTGAGAGCTCCTATAATTCACCCCTCCACTTT. It yields the protein CASSLRESSYNSPLHF. The full variable domain, with the rest looked up from reference TRBV5-1 and TRBJ1-6, is KAGVTQTPRYLIKTRGQQVTLSCSPISGHRSVSWYQQTPGQGLQFLFEYFSETQRNKGNFPGRFSGRQFSNSRSEMNVSTLELGDSALYLCASSLRESSYNSPLHFGNGTRLTVT.

Here the CDR3 reads CASSFDNLGGYF. In DNA, the CDR3 is TGTGCCAGCAGTTTCGACAATTTAGGGGGTTACTTC. The V gene is TRBV6-6, the J gene TRBJ2-7; a weak D match, TRBD1 (6 bases). Germline V CDR1 and CDR2: MNHNY, SVGAGI (reference sequence). The CDR3 spans 12 residues. Trimming took 4 bases from V and 13 from J, leaving 17 bases between them.

The V call is TRBV20-1, the J call TRBJ2-2; perhaps TRBD1 as D (6 bases). This CDR3 is built from 16 residues. Germline CDR1 is DFQATT and CDR2 is SNEGSKA (reference sequence). The germline V and J ends were trimmed by 3 bases and 5 bases, with 19 bases remaining between them. CDR3 sequence (DNA): TGCAGTGCTAGTTTTACAGGGAAGGCCGGGACCGGGGAGCTGTTTTTT. This codes for CSASFTGKAGTGELFF.

The chain recombines TRBV3-1 (or the pseudogene TRBV3-2) with TRBJ1-5, with 7 positions matching TRBD1. This CDR3 has 18 residues. After removal of 3 bases from V and 7 bases from J, the junction contained 18 bases not matched to a gene. Germline V gives CDR1 LGHDT, CDR2 YNNKEL (reference sequence). The CDR3: CASSHSHPLTGVPQPQHF. For the CDR3, the DNA is TGTGCCAGCAGCCATTCCCACCCACTAACAGGGGTCCCCCAGCCCCAGCATTTT.

Worth noting for this clone: Mismatch with germline at one junction end may stem from a read error. The V gene is TRBV7-7, the J gene TRBJ2-5, with TRBD2 as a possible D gene (6 bases). Germline-derived CDR1 and CDR2 are SSHAT and FNYEAQ (reference sequence). The CDR3 extends over 15 amino acids. The CDR3 coding sequence is TGTGCTAGCAGCGCGAATTTAGCGGCTCAAGAGACCCAGTACTTC. As protein: CASSANLAAQETQYF.

DNA for the CDR3: TGTGCCAGCAGCCCTCTAAGTAGCGTCACAGATACGCAGTATTTT. Translated: CASSPLSSVTDTQYF. The rearrangement uses TRBV9 and TRBJ2-3; tentatively, D is TRBD2 (5 bases). Germline V gene lookup returns CDR1 SGDLS and CDR2 YYNGEE. The CDR3 is 15 amino acids. The V and J ends lost 4 bases and 2 bases respectively, with 14 bases between them.

This chain joins TRBV7-9 and TRBJ1-2; maybe TRBD1 (5 bases). This CDR3 is 12 amino acids long. The V and J ends lost 4 bases and 6 bases respectively, with 9 bases between them. Germline values: CDR1 SEHNR, CDR2 FQNEAQ (reference sequence). The CDR3 DNA follows: TGTGCCAGCAGCTCAAGACAGCATGGCTACACCTTC. This codes for CASSSRQHGYTF.

The chain links TRBV6-6 to TRBJ2-3; D ambiguous. The germline V and J ends were trimmed by 0 bases and 2 bases, with 3 bases remaining between them. This CDR3 has 13 residues. Germline assignment: CDR1 MNHNY and CDR2 SVGAGI (reference sequence). The CDR3 DNA sequence: TGTGCCAGCAGTTACTCCAACACAGATACGCAGTATTTT. It encodes CASSYSNTDTQYF.

The chain carries TRBV5-1 and TRBJ1-1; tentatively, D is TRBD1 (5 bases). Between the trimmed V and J ends, which lost 3 bases and 1 base, there was a span of 13 bases. The CDR3 extends over 15 amino acids. The germline V gene has CDR1 SGHRS and CDR2 YFSETQ. The CDR3, as DNA: TGCGCCAGCAGCTGGAGTAGGGGCCAGAACACTGAAGCTTTCTTT. This translates into CASSWSRGQNTEAFF.

The V gene is TRBV2, the J gene TRBJ2-7; 12 nucleotides align to TRBD1. V shed 4 bases, J shed 2 bases, and the junction held 12 bases outside the gene matches. From germline, CDR1 is SNHLY and CDR2 FYNNEI. This CDR3 contains 18 residues. DNA for the CDR3: TGTGCCAGCAGTGCCGGGACAGGGGGCTCCCGCAGCACCTACGAGCAGTACTTC. The encoded protein is CASSAGTGGSRSTYEQYF.

V and J are TRBV9 and TRBJ2-3, with TRBD2 as a possible D gene (6 bases). The CDR3 has 16 amino acids. V shed 2 bases and J shed 3 bases, with 16 bases lying between them. In germline, CDR1 is SGDLS, CDR2 YYNGEE. The CDR3 sequence is CASSVSPGVGTDTQYF. The CDR3 coding sequence is TGTGCCAGCAGCGTTTCTCCGGGGGTAGGTACAGATACGCAGTATTTT.

V gene TRBV3-1 (or the pseudogene TRBV3-2) combines with J gene TRBJ2-6, with D perhaps TRBD1 (6 bases). The CDR3 extends over 15 amino acids. Germline-derived CDR1 and CDR2 are LGHDT and YNNKEL (reference sequence). The germline V and J ends were trimmed by 0 bases and 4 bases, with 7 bases remaining between them. CDR3 sequence reads: CASSQEGAGANVLTF. CDR3 coding DNA: TGTGCCAGCAGCCAAGAGGGGGCCGGGGCCAACGTCCTGACTTTC.

The chain carries TRBV7-3 and TRBJ1-1; 9 bases agree with TRBD1. The CDR3 has 14 amino acids. The trim removed 4 bases at V and 4 bases at J, leaving 4 bases unmatched. Per germline, CDR1 SGHTA and CDR2 FQGTGA. CDR3 bases: TGTGCCAGCAGCTCTCCGGGACAGGGCACTGAAGCTTTCTTT. Translation: CASSSPGQGTEAFF.

The chain couples TRBV27 to TRBJ2-1; 9 nucleotides match TRBD1. Germline V CDR1 and CDR2: MNHEY, SMNVEV (reference sequence). This CDR3 spans 16 amino acids. Trimming took 2 bases from V and 8 from J; bases not matched to a gene: 10. The CDR3 protein is CASSLGTGFGRDEQFF. The CDR3 region has the DNA TGTGCCAGCAGTTTAGGGACAGGGTTTGGGCGCGATGAGCAGTTCTTC.

The rearrangement uses TRBV28 and TRBJ2-7; 9 bases line up with TRBD1. This CDR3 contains 17 residues. Per germline, CDR1 MDHEN and CDR2 SYDVKM. V shed 6 bases and J 2 bases; nucleotides not matched to a gene: 14. The CDR3 DNA reads TGTGCCAGCAGATCTCAAGGGGGGGGACAGGGACCCTACGAGCAGTACTTC. Its translation is CASRSQGGGQGPYEQYF.

This CDR3 is CASRVLGGNTEAFF. The CDR3 bases are TGTGCCAGCAGGGTTCTTGGAGGGAACACTGAAGCTTTCTTT. This sequence joins TRBV6-5 and TRBJ1-1; D ambiguous. The germline CDR1 and CDR2 sequences are MNHEY and SVGAGI. The CDR3 has 14 residues. V was shortened by 6 bases and J by 1 base, with 12 bases between the two germline ends.

The gene calls are TRBV19 and TRBJ1-2; D gene ambiguous. CDR1 and CDR2 from the germline V gene are LNHDA and SQIVND (reference sequence). Trimming left V 3 bases short and J 7 bases short, with 18 bases between. The CDR3 extends over 15 amino acids. The CDR3 DNA reads as TGTGCCAGTAGTATTAACGGTCCCACCGAGGGTGGCTACACCTTC. Translating it yields CASSINGPTEGGYTF. The whole variable domain, remainder taken from reference TRBV19 and TRBJ1-2, is DGGITQSPKYLFRKEGQNVTLSCEQNLNHDAMYWYRQDPGQGLRLIYYSQIVNDFQKGDIAEGYSVSREKKESFPLTVTSAQKNPTAFYLCASSINGPTEGGYTFGSGTRLTVV.

This chain joins TRBV4-1 and TRBJ1-4; no firm D call. With 4 bases removed from V and 0 bases from J, the gap between germline ends came to 15 bases. This CDR3 has 17 amino acids. CDR1 is MGHRA and CDR2 is YSYEKL in the germline V gene. The CDR3 DNA is TGCGCCAGCAGCCCCCACCAGGTTCCTGCAACTAATGAAAAACTGTTTTTT. Translated, it gives CASSPHQVPATNEKLFF.

There are a few counts of this clone. The rearrangement uses TRBV2 and TRBJ1-2; 7 bases agree with TRBD1. V shed 1 base and J 4 bases; nucleotides not matched to a gene: 6. The CDR3 consists of 15 residues. Germline assignment: CDR1 SNHLY and CDR2 FYNNEI. The CDR3 DNA reads TGTGCCAGCAGTGAAGTAGGGACAGCTGGCTATGGCTACACCTTC. Protein product: CASSEVGTAGYGYTF.